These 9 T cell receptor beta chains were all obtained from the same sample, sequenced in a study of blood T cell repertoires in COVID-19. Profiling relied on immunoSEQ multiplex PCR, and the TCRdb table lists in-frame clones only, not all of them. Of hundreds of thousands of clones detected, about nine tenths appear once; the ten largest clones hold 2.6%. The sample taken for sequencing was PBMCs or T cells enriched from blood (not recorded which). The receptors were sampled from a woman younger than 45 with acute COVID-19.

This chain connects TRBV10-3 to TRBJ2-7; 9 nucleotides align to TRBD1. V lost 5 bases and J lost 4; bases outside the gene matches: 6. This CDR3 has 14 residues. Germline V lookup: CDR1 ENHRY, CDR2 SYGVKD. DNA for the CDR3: TGTGCCATCAGTCTTGGACAGGGGACGTACGAGCAGTACTTC. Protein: CAISLGQGTYEQYF.

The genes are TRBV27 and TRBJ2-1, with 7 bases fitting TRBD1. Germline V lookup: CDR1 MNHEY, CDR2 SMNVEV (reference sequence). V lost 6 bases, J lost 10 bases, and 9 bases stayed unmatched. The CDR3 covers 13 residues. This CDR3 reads CASRRQGVGEQFF. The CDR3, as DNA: TGTGCCAGCAGGCGACAGGGTGTGGGCGAGCAGTTCTTC.

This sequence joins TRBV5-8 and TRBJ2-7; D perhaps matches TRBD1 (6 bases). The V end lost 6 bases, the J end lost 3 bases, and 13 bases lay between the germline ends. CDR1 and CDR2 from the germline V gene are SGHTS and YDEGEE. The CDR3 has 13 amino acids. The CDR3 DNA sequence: TGTGCCAGCACCTCCCTCAGGGGCTACGAGCAGTACTTC. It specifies CASTSLRGYEQYF.

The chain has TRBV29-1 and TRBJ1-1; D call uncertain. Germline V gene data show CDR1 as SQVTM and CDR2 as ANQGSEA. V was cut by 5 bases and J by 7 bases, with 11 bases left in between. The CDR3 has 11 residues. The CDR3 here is CSVSRHHEAFF. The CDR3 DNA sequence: TGCAGCGTTAGCCGACATCATGAAGCTTTCTTT.

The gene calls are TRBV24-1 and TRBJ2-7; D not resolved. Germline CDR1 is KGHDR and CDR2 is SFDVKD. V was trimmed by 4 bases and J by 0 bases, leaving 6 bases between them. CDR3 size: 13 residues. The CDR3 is CATSESGSYEQYF. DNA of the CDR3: TGTGCCACCAGTGAATCGGGCTCCTACGAGCAGTACTTC.

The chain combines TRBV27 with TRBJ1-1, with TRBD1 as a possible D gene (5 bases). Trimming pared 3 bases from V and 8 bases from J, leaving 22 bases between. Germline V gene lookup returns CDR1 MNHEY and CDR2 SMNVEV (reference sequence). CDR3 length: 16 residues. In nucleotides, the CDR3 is TGTGCCAGCAGTTTCCTGGGTACAGGACGCGCAAGGGAAGCTTTCTTT. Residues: CASSFLGTGRAREAFF.

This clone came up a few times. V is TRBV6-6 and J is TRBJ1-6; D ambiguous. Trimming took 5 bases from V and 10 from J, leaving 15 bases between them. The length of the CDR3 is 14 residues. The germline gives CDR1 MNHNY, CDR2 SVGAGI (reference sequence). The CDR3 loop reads CASSKREVDSPLHF. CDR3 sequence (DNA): TGTGCCAGCAGTAAGAGGGAGGTGGACTCACCCCTCCACTTT.

The CDR3 is CASSQDWAGARGYTF. Here the CDR3 DNA reads TGTGCCAGCAGCCAAGATTGGGCAGGGGCGCGTGGCTACACCTTC. The rearrangement links TRBV3-1 (or the pseudogene TRBV3-2) to TRBJ1-2; tentatively, D is TRBD1 (6 bases). Per germline, CDR1 LGHDT and CDR2 YNNKEL (reference sequence). The CDR3 spans 15 residues. Trimming took 0 bases from V and 7 from J, leaving 15 bases between them.

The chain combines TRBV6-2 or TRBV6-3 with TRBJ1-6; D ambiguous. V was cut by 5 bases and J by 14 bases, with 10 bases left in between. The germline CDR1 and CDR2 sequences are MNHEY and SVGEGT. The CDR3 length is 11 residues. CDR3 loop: CASSRIDTLHF. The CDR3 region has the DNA TGTGCCAGCAGTAGGATTGACACCCTCCACTTT.